The clone carrying this TCR beta chain has only one observation. Seattle patients were enrolled during active infection and followed longitudinally. This specimen belongs to a study of blood T cell repertoires in COVID-19. The data were produced by immunoSEQ multiplex PCR, yet TCRdb's version contains in-frame clones alone and is incomplete. The table has under 250,000 clones, 70% to 90% seen once. The germline CDR1 and CDR2 sequences are MNHEY and SVGAGI. Unmatched junction bases numbered 4, after V lost 4 bases and J lost 5 bases. The CDR3 loop spans 14 amino acids. The rearrangement links TRBV6-5 to TRBJ1-2, with TRBD1 matching 10 bases. Sequencing used peripheral blood. The TCR was taken from a man between 50 and 59 years old with COVID-19, enrolled during active disease. The CDR3 loop reads CASSSRQGAYGYTF. The CDR3 DNA reads as TGTGCCAGCAGTTCTCGACAGGGGGCGTATGGCTACACCTTC.